This T cell receptor beta chain is from a study of cytomegalovirus exposure and HLA in healthy donors. General study findings and limits: A list of more than 150 TCR beta chains associated with cytomegalovirus was given.

The study ran its PCR with 60 Vbeta and 13 Jbeta primers. Only in-frame clones appear in the TCRdb table, and some are missing; sequencing was by immunoSEQ multiplex PCR. The sample yields around 130,000 clones, 80% seen once. Worth noting for this clone: Its antigen is not known.

Germline loops: CDR1 SGHRS, CDR2 YFSETQ. CDR3 length equals 15 residues. Trimming took 0 bases from V and 0 from J; bases not matched to a gene: 2. The genes are TRBV5-1 and TRBJ1-2; 7 nucleotides align to TRBD1. The TCR originated in a woman in her forties in good health and CMV-seronegative. Material: PBMCs. CDR3 sequence: CASSLDRGANYGYTF. The CDR3 DNA sequence: TGCGCCAGCAGCTTGGACAGGGGAGCTAACTATGGCTACACCTTC.